Listed here is a single TCR beta chain. This specimen comes from a study of blood T cell repertoires in COVID-19. Clones were read by immunoSEQ multiplex PCR, and TCRdb kept only the in-frame ones, dropping some. The sample contains 150,000 to 200,000 clones, roughly 88% of which appear only once. The ends lost 6 bases at V and 4 bases at J; junction bases unmatched: 16. The CDR3 runs 17 residues. Germline loops: CDR1 SGHDT, CDR2 YYEEEE. The TCR originated in a human donor with active or convalescent COVID-19. The donor label of this sample is uncertain. The chain couples TRBV5-6 to TRBJ2-7, with 10 nucleotides matching TRBD2. Material for sequencing was peripheral blood. CDR3 sequence reads: CASIPNHLAGEGYEQYF. In DNA, the CDR3 is TGTGCCAGCATCCCCAACCACCTAGCGGGAGAGGGATACGAGCAGTACTTC.